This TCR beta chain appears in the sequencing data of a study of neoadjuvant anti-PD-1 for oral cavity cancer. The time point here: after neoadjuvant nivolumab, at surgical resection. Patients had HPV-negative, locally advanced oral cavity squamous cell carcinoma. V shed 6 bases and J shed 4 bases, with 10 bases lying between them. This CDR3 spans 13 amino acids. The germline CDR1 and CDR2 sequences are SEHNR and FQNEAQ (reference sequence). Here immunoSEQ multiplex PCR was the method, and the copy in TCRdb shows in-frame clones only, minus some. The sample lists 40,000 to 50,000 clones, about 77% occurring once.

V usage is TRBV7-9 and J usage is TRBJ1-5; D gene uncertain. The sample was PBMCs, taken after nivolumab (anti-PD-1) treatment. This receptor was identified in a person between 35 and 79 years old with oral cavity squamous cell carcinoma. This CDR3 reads CASSFSLNQPQHF. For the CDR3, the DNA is TGTGCCAGCAGTTTCTCCCTAAATCAGCCCCAGCATTTT.